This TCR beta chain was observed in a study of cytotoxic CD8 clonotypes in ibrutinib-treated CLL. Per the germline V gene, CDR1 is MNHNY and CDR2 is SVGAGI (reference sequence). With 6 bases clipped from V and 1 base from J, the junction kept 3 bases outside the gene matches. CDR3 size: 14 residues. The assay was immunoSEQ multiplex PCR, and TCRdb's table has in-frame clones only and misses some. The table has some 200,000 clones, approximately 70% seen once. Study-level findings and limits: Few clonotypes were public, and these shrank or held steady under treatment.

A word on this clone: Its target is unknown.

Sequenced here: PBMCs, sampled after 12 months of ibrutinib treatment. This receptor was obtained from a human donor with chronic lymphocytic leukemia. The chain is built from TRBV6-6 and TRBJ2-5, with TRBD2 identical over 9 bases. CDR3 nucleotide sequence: TGTGCCAGCAGACCGGGACTAGCCCAAGAGACCCAGTACTTC. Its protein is CASRPGLAQETQYF.